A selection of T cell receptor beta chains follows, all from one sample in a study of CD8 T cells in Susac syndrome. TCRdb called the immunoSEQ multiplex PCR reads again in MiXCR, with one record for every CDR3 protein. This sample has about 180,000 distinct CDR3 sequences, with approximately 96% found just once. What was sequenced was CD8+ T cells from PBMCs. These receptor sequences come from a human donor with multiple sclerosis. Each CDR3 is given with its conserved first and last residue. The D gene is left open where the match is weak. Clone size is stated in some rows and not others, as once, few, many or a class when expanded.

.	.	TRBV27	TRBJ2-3	CASRQGPGTDTQYF	TGTGCCAGCAGACAAGGGCCGGGCACAGATACGCAGTATTTT
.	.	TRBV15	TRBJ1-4	CATSTGTNEKLFF	TGTGCCACCAGCACAGGGACTAATGAAAAACTGTTTTTT
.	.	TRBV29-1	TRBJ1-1	CSGWTPGTEAFF	TGCAGCGGTTGGACCCCGGGAACTGAAGCTTTCTTT
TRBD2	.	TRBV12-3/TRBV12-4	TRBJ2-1	CASSPLAGGLYNEQFF	TGTGCCAGCAGTCCATTAGCGGGGGGGCTCTACAATGAGCAGTTCTTC
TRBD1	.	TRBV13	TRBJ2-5	CASSLVNRGLGETQYF	TGTGCCAGCAGCTTAGTGAACAGGGGGCTGGGGGAGACCCAGTACTTC
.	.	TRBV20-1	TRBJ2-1	CSVTPTGFEQFF	TGCAGTGTTACCCCGACAGGTTTTGAGCAGTTCTTC
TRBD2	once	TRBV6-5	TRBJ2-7	CASSYSDLAGGEQYF	TGTGCCAGCAGTTACTCGGATCTAGCGGGAGGAGAGCAGTACTTC
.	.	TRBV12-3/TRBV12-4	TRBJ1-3	CAAQITGNTIYF	TGTGCCGCCCAGATCACAGGAAACACCATATATTTT
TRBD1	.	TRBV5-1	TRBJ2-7	CASSLQWGTGLPYEQYF	TGCGCCAGCAGCTTGCAGTGGGGGACAGGACTCCCCTACGAGCAGTACTTC
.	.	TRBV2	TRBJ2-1	CASSEPYHEQFF	TGTGCCAGCAGTGAGCCCTACCATGAGCAGTTCTTC
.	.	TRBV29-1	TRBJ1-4	CSVERRGGIDEKLFF	TGCAGCGTTGAGCGGAGGGGAGGAATCGATGAAAAACTGTTTTTT
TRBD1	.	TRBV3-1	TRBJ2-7	CASSHEGGTGLTYEQYF	TGTGCCAGCAGCCACGAAGGGGGGACAGGGCTGACCTACGAGCAGTACTTC
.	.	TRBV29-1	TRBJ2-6	CSVPHLSSGANVLTF	TGCAGCGTTCCCCACTTGAGCTCTGGGGCCAACGTCCTGACTTTC
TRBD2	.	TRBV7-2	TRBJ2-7	CASSLLGLAGPFYEQYF	TGTGCCAGCAGCCTCCTGGGACTAGCGGGACCCTTCTACGAGCAGTACTTC